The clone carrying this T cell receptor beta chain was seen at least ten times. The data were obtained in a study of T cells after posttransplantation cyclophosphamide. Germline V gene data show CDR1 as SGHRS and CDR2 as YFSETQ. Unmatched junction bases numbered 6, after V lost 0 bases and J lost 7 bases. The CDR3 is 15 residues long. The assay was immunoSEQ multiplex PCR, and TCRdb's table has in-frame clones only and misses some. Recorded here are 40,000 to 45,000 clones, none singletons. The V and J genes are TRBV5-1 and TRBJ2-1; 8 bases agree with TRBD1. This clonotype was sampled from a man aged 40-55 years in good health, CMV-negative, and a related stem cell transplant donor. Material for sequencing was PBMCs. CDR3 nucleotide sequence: TGCGCCAGCAGCTTGGTTACCACAGGGGGGAATGAGCAGTTCTTC. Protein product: CASSLVTTGGNEQFF.